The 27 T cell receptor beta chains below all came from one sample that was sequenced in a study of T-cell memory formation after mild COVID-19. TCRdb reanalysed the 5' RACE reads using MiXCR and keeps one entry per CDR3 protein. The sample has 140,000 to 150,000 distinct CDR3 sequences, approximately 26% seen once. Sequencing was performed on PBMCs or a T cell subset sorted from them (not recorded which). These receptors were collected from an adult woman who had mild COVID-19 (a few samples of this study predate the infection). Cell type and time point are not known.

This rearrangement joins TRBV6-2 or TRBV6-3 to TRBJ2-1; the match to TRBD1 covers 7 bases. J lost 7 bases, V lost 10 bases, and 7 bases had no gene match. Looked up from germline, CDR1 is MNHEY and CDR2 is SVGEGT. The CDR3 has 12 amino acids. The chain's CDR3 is CATTPTGNEQFF. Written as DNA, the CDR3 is TGTGCCACCACGCCGACAGGGAATGAGCAGTTCTTC.

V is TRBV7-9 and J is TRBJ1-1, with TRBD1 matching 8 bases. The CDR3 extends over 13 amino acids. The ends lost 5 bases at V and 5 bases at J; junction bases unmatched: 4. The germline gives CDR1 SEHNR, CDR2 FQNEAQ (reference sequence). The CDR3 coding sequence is TGTGCCAGCAGCCCAAGGGACAGGACTGAAGCTTTCTTT. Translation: CASSPRDRTEAFF.

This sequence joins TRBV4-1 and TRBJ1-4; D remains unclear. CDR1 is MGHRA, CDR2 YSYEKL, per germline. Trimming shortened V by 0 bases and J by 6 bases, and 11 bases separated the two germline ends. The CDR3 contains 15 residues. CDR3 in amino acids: CASSQDRQPDEKLFF. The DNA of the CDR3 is TGCGCCAGCAGCCAAGATCGGCAGCCCGATGAAAAACTGTTTTTT.

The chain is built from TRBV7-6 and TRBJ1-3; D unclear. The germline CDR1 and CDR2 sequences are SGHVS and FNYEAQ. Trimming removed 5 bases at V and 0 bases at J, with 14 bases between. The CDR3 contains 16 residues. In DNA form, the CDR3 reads TGTGCCAGCAGCCCCTTTGGAGGGATCTCTGGAAACACCATATATTTT. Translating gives CASSPFGGISGNTIYF.

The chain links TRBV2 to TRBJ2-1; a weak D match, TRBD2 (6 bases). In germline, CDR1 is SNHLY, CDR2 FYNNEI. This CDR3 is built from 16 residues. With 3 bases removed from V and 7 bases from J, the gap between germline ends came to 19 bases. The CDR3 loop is CASSDPPGDSSNEQFF. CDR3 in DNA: TGTGCCAGCAGTGATCCCCCCGGGGACTCCTCTAATGAGCAGTTCTTC.

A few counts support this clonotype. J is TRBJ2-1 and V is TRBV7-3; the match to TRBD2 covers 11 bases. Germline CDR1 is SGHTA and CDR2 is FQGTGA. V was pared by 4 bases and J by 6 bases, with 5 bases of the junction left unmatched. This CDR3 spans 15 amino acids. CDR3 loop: CASSSLAGASNEQFF. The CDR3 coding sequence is TGTGCCAGCAGCTCACTAGCGGGAGCCTCCAATGAGCAGTTCTTC.

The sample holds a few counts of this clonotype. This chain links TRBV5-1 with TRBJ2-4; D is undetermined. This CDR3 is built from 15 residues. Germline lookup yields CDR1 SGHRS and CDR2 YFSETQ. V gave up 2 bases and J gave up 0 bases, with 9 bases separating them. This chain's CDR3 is CASSFGREAKNIQYF. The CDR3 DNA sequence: TGCGCCAGCAGCTTTGGTAGGGAAGCCAAAAACATTCAGTACTTC.

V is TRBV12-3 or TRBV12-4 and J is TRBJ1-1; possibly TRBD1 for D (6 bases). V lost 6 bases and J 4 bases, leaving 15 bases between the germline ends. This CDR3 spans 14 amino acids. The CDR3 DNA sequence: TGTGCCAGCAGCCCAACTGACAGGAGCACTGAAGCTTTCTTT. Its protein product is CASSPTDRSTEAFF.

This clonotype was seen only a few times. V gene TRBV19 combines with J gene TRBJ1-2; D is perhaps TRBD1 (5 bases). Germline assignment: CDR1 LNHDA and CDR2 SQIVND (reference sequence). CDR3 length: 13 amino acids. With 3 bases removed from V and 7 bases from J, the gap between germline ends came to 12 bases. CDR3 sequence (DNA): TGTGCCAGTAGTATGCTGAAAAGGGGTGGCTACACCTTC. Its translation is CASSMLKRGGYTF.

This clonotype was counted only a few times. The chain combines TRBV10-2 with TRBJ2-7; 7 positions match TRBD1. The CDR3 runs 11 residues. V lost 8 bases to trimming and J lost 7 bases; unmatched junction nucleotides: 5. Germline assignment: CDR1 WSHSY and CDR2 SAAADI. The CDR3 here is CASRQGSEQYF. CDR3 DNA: TGCGCCAGCCGACAGGGTTCAGAGCAGTACTTC.

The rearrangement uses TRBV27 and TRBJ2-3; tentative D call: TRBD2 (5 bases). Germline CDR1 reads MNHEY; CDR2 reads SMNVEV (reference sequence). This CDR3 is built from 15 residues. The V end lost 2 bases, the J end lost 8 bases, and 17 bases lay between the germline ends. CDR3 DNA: TGTGCCAGCAGTTTAGACCCTAGCAGTTTCGGTACGCAGTATTTT. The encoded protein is CASSLDPSSFGTQYF.

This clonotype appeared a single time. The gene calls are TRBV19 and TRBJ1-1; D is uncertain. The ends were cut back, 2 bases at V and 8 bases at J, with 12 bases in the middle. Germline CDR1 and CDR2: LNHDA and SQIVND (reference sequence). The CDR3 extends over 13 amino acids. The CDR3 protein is CASSINSVSEAFF. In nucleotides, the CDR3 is TGTGCCAGTAGTATAAATTCGGTCTCGGAAGCTTTCTTT.

The CDR3 reads CASSFGQGVHTGELFF. In DNA form, the CDR3 reads TGTGCCAGCAGCTTTGGACAGGGGGTTCACACCGGGGAGCTGTTTTTT. The chain is built from TRBV7-3 and TRBJ2-2; 10 bases fit TRBD1. Germline V lookup: CDR1 SGHTA, CDR2 FQGTGA. With V trimmed by 3 bases and J by 3 bases, 4 bases remained unmatched. The CDR3 consists of 16 residues. Full variable domain (rest looked up from reference TRBV7-3 and TRBJ2-2): GAGVSQTPSNKVTEKGKYVELRCDPISGHTALYWYRQSLGQGPEFLIYFQGTGAADDSGLPNDRFFAVRPEGSVSTLKIQRTERGDSAVYLCASSFGQGVHTGELFFGEGSRLTVL.

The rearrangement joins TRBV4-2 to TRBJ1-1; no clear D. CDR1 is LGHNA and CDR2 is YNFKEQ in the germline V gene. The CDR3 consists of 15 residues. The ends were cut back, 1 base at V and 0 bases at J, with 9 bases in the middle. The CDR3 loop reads CASSQGGFMNTEAFF. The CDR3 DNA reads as TGTGCCAGCAGCCAAGGAGGGTTTATGAACACTGAAGCTTTCTTT.

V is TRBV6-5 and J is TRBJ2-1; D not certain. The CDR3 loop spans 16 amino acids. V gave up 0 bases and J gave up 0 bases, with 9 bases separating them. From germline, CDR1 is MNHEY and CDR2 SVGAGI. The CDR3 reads CASSYSVASSYNEQFF. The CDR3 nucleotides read TGTGCCAGCAGTTACTCTGTGGCGAGCTCCTACAATGAGCAGTTCTTC.

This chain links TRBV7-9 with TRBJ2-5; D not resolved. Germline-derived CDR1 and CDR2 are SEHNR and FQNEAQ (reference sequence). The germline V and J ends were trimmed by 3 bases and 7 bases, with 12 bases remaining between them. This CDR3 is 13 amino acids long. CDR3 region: CASSFVNDGTQYF. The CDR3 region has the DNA TGTGCCAGCAGCTTTGTGAACGACGGGACCCAGTACTTC.

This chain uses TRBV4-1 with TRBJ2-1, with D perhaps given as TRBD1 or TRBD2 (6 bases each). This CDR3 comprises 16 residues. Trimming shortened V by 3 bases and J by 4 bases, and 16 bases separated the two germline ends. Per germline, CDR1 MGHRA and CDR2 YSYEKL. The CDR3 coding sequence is TGCGCCAGCAGCCAGACTGGGGGGCCCCTATACAATGAGCAGTTCTTC. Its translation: CASSQTGGPLYNEQFF.

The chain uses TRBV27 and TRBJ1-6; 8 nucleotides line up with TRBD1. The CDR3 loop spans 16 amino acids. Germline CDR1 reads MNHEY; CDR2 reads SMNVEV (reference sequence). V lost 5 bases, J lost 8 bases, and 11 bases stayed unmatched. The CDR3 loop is CASSQAGGGGDSPLHF. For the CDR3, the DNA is TGTGCCAGCAGTCAAGCAGGGGGCGGCGGTGATTCACCCCTCCACTTT.

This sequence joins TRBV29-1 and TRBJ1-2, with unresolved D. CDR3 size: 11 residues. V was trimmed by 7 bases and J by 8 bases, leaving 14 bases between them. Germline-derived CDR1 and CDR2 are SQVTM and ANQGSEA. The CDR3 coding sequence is TGCAGCGCTCACGGTCAGTACGGCTACACCTTC. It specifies CSAHGQYGYTF. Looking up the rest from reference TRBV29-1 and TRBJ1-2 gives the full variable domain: SAVISQKPSRDICQRGTSLTIQCQVDSQVTMMFWYRQQPGQSLTLIATANQGSEATYESGFVIDKFPISRPNLTFSTLTVSNMSPEDSSIYLCSAHGQYGYTFGSGTRLTVV.

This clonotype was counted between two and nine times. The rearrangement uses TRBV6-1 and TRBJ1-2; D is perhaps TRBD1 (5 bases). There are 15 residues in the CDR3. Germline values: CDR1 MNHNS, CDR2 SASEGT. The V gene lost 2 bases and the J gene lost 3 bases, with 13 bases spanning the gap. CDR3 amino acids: CASSEIPGGDYGYTF. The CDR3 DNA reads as TGTGCCAGCAGTGAAATCCCTGGGGGGGACTATGGCTACACCTTC.

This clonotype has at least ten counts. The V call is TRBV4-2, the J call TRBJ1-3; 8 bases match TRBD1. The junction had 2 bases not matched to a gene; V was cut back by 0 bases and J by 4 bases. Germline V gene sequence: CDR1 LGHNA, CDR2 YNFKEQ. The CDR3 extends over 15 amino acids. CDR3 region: CASSQEAGGGNTIYF. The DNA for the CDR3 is TGTGCCAGCAGCCAAGAGGCAGGGGGCGGAAACACCATATATTTT.

The CDR3: CAWGQSYGYTF. CDR3 nucleotides: TGTGCCTGGGGACAGAGTTATGGCTACACCTTC. The rearrangement uses TRBV30 and TRBJ1-2; possibly TRBD1 for D (6 bases). V lost 5 bases and J 5 bases, leaving 9 bases between the germline ends. The CDR3 spans 11 residues. Germline values: CDR1 GTSNPN, CDR2 SVGIG (reference sequence).

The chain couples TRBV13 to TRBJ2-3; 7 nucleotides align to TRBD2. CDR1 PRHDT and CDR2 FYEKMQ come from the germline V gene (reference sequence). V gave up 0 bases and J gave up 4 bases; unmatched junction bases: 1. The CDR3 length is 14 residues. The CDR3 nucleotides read TGTGCCAGCAGCTTAGGCGGGAGGCCAGATACGCAGTATTTT. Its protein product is CASSLGGRPDTQYF.

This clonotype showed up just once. Written as DNA, the CDR3 is TGTGCCAGCCAGGGACAGGGATTTAACTATGGCTACACCTTC. Its protein is CASQGQGFNYGYTF. This rearrangement joins TRBV6-5 to TRBJ1-2, with 9 positions matching TRBD1. CDR3 length equals 14 residues. The V gene end was trimmed by 8 bases and the J gene end by 1 base; junction bases not matched to a gene: 5. Germline lookup yields CDR1 MNHEY and CDR2 SVGAGI.

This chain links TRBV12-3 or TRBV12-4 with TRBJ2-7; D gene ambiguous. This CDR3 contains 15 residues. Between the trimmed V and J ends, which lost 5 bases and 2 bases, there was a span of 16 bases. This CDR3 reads CASSPPRVVAYEQYF. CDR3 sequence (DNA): TGTGCCAGCAGTCCCCCTCGGGTTGTGGCCTACGAGCAGTACTTC.

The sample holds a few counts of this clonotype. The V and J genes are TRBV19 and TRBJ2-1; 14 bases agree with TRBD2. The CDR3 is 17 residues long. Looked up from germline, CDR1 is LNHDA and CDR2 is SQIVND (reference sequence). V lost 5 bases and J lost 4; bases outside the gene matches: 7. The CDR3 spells CASSPGLAGDSYNEQFF. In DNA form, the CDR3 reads TGTGCCAGTAGTCCGGGACTAGCGGGAGACTCGTACAATGAGCAGTTCTTC. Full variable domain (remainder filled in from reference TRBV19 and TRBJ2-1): DGGITQSPKYLFRKEGQNVTLSCEQNLNHDAMYWYRQDPGQGLRLIYYSQIVNDFQKGDIAEGYSVSREKKESFPLTVTSAQKNPTAFYLCASSPGLAGDSYNEQFFGPGTRLTVL.

The CDR3 here is CSGLAGNTEAFF. CDR3 DNA sequence: TGCAGTGGTTTGGCAGGGAACACTGAAGCTTTCTTT. The rearrangement uses TRBV20-1 and TRBJ1-1, with D uncertain. CDR1 is DFQATT and CDR2 is SNEGSKA in the germline V gene (reference sequence). V was clipped by 7 bases and J by 1 base, with 10 bases between them. The CDR3 sequence is 12 residues long.